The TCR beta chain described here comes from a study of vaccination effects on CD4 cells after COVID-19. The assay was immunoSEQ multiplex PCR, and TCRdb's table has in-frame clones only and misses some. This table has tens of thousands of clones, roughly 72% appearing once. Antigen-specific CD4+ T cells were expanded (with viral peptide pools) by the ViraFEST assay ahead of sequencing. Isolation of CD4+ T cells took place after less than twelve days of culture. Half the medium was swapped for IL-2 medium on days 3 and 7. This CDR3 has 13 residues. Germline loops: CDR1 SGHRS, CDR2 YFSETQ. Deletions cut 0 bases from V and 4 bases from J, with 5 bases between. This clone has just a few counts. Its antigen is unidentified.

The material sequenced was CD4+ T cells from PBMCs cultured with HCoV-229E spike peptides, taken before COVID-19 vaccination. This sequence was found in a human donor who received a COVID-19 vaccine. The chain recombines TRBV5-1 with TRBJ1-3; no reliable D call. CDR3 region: CASSLALGNTIYF. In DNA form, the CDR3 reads TGCGCCAGCAGCTTGGCCCTGGGAAACACCATATATTTT. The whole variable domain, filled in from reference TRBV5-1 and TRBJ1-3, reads KAGVTQTPRYLIKTRGQQVTLSCSPISGHRSVSWYQQTPGQGLQFLFEYFSETQRNKGNFPGRFSGRQFSNSRSEMNVSTLELGDSALYLCASSLALGNTIYFGEGSWLTVV.